Listed here is a single T cell receptor (beta chain). The target of this receptor is not known. Base qualities were left out, and no much larger clone turns up one base away. V drops 5 bases and J drops 2 bases, leaving 15 bases in between. The CDR3 runs 16 residues from the cysteine to the phenylalanine. Kept here is only the CDR3 DNA, which spans 48 bases and is read in frame from base 1. CDR1 and CDR2 are drawn from the germline V gene (reference sequence): SEHNR, FQNEAQ. This entry belongs to a study of T cell changes during pregnancy in multiple sclerosis (dated by TCRdb to about 2019). Study-level background: Changes in the T cell repertoire over the course of pregnancy were examined in this study in women with multiple sclerosis.

Receptor libraries were prepared by the immunoSEQ multiplex PCR assay. The immuneACCESS repertoire file appears here via TCRdb, limited to in-frame rearrangements. These files lack a portion of the clones; in checked studies, under half of the deficit traces to unresolved V genes, and the cause of the others is not known. The sample table lists approximately 100,000 clones, 90% to 95% of them with a count of one. The top ten hold approximately 4.5% of the sample. The sample in question was peripheral blood, obtained in the first trimester of pregnancy. The TCR sequence derives from a female donor with multiple sclerosis, enrolled in a pregnancy study. The chain links TRBV7-9 with TRBJ2-2; a tentative D call is TRBD1 (6 bases match). For the CDR3, the sequence is CASSHTGTFNTGELFF. The sequence in DNA is TGTGCCAGCAGCCACACCGGGACATTTAACACCGGGGAGCTGTTTTTT.